Sequencing of this TCR beta chain was carried out in a study of blood T cell repertoires in COVID-19. The germline gives CDR1 SGHTA, CDR2 FQGTGA. V shed 4 bases, J shed 14 bases, and the junction held 10 bases outside the gene matches. The CDR3 runs to 12 residues. Sequencing used immunoSEQ multiplex PCR; TCRdb keeps in-frame clones, though not all of them. Of about 120,000 clones listed, roughly 87% are singletons. Sequenced material: peripheral blood. The chain carries TRBV7-3 and TRBJ1-2, with 7 nucleotides matching TRBD1. This TCR derives from a man older than 75 with acute or convalescent COVID-19. CDR3 in amino acids: CASSSPGQAGTF. CDR3 nucleotides: TGTGCCAGCAGCTCTCCAGGACAGGCAGGGACCTTC.